This TCR beta chain was observed in a study of cytomegalovirus exposure and HLA in healthy donors. Study-wide context: Within an early data release were approximately 85 million unique TCRs drawn from HLA-typed donors.

This CDR3 has 15 amino acids. CDR1 is SGHRS and CDR2 is YFSETQ in the germline V gene. The germline V and J ends were trimmed by 1 base and 0 bases, with 10 bases remaining between them. Vbeta (60) and Jbeta (13) primers were used in the PCR. Libraries were prepared by immunoSEQ multiplex PCR; TCRdb keeps only in-frame clonotypes and omits some of them. The sample has 85,000 to 130,000 clones, around 79% seen once. To note about this clone: Its antigen is not identified.

Whole-study results and caveats: Judged likely to be a sequencing artifact was a cluster of highly shared sequence variants.

The V and J genes are TRBV5-1 and TRBJ1-1; perhaps TRBD1 as D (5 bases). Sequencing was done on a sample of PBMCs. This receptor was taken from a man in his 60s in good health and CMV-seropositive. The CDR3 DNA follows: TGCGCCAGCAGCTTGAGGGGTCCTATGAACACTGAAGCTTTCTTT. Translation: CASSLRGPMNTEAFF.